The text below deals with one T cell receptor beta chain. The repertoire was sequenced with immunoSEQ multiplex PCR; TCRdb's copy has only in-frame clones and lacks some. The sample includes about 100,000 clones, 85% to 95% of them seen just once. This specimen belongs to a study of T cell responses to AZD1222 COVID-19 vaccine. The TCR sequence derives from an adult in good health. The sequencing here drew on peripheral blood, taken on day 0 of AZD1222 vaccination.

The CDR3 loop reads CASSLTLAGEQFF. The DNA for the CDR3 is TGCGCCAGCAGCTTGACCTTAGCGGGGGAGCAGTTCTTC. V and J are TRBV5-1 and TRBJ2-1, with 8 positions matching TRBD2. Trimming at V came to 1 base and at J to 10 bases, leaving 4 bases not matched to a gene. Germline V gene sequence: CDR1 SGHRS, CDR2 YFSETQ. This CDR3 has 13 residues.